This T cell receptor (beta chain) comes out of a study of T cell repertoires in cytomegalovirus infection. Study overall: CMV infection and matching HLA type were both indicated by public TCR beta signatures.

The ends lost 1 base at V and 4 bases at J; junction bases unmatched: 6. Germline loops: CDR1 SGHRS, CDR2 YFSETQ. The CDR3 loop spans 15 amino acids. Notes on this clonotype: Its antigen remains unknown.

MiXCR was run by TCRdb on the reads, yielding one entry per CDR3 protein. The sample consists of 900,000 to 950,000 distinct CDR3 sequences, approximately 31% of them appearing once. The chain employs TRBV5-1 and TRBJ2-3; TRBD1 matches 7 bases. This TCR was sampled from a human donor in good health (CMV status not recorded). Some clones in this sample may be carry-over from other donors' samples. The sample in question was cultured CD8+ T cells from PBMCs, obtained from culture after CMV antigen stimulation. The CDR3 sequence is CASSLNRGSADTQYF. In DNA, the CDR3 is TGCGCCAGCAGCTTGAACAGGGGAAGCGCAGATACGCAGTATTTT.